The 11 T cell receptor beta chains given below trace back to one sample, sequenced in a study of cytomegalovirus exposure and HLA in healthy donors. The PCR used 60 Vbeta and 13 Jbeta primers. Data came from immunoSEQ multiplex PCR; TCRdb stores just in-frame clones and leaves some out. This repertoire shows 100,000 to 150,000 clones, 81% found once; its top ten account for 2% to 2.5%. The sequenced sample was PBMCs. All receptors derive from a woman aged 40 to 50 in good health and CMV-seronegative.

The chain combines TRBV7-9 with TRBJ1-4; D possibly corresponds to TRBD1 (6 bases). V was shortened by 5 bases and J by 3 bases, with 19 bases between the two germline ends. The germline gives CDR1 SEHNR, CDR2 FQNEAQ (reference sequence). There are 17 residues in the CDR3. Here the CDR3 reads CASSEGAGARANEKLFF. CDR3 bases: TGTGCCAGCAGCGAAGGCGCAGGGGCACGGGCTAATGAAAAACTGTTTTTT.

This chain uses TRBV2 with TRBJ1-1; D may be TRBD1 (6 bases). V gave up 5 bases and J gave up 5 bases, with 15 bases separating them. CDR3 length equals 14 residues. Germline V gene data show CDR1 as SNHLY and CDR2 as FYNNEI. The CDR3 here is CASSPAKGGTEAFF. CDR3 DNA: TGTGCCAGCAGTCCAGCTAAGGGGGGGACTGAAGCTTTCTTT.

This chain uses TRBV10-3 with TRBJ2-6; 9 nucleotides align to TRBD1. The trim removed 11 bases at V and 2 bases at J, leaving 4 bases unmatched. The CDR3 length is 14 residues. CDR1 ENHRY and CDR2 SYGVKD come from the germline V gene. CDR3 nucleotides: TGTGCCGTCGGACAGGGGACTGGGGCCAACGTCCTGACTTTC. Amino acids: CAVGQGTGANVLTF.

This clone was recorded a few times. V is TRBV13 and J is TRBJ1-1; D is perhaps TRBD1 (6 bases). The germline gives CDR1 PRHDT, CDR2 FYEKMQ (reference sequence). CDR3 length: 13 residues. The ends were cut back, 3 bases at V and 4 bases at J, with 9 bases in the middle. In nucleotides, the CDR3 is TGTGCCAGCAGCTTTTTACAGGGCACTGAAGCTTTCTTT. Residues: CASSFLQGTEAFF.

The chain joins TRBV7-9 to TRBJ1-4; 10 nucleotides agree with TRBD1. The length of the CDR3 is 14 residues. Germline CDR1 SEHNR, CDR2 FQNEAQ (reference sequence). Trimming at V came to 5 bases and at J to 6 bases, leaving 3 bases not matched to a gene. The DNA of the CDR3 is TGTGCCAGCAGCCCCGGGACAGGGGATGAAAAACTGTTTTTT. Its protein product is CASSPGTGDEKLFF.

This chain's CDR3 is CASSRAPGMNTEAFF. CDR3 coding DNA: TGTGCCAGCAGCAGAGCGCCCGGCATGAACACTGAAGCTTTCTTT. The chain has TRBV7-2 and TRBJ1-1, with D unclear. Deletions cut 5 bases from V and 0 bases from J, with 13 bases between. CDR1 is SGHTA and CDR2 is FQGNSA in the germline V gene. This CDR3 comprises 15 residues.

The rearrangement uses TRBV9 and TRBJ2-1; tentatively, D is TRBD1 (5 bases). Deletions cut 2 bases from V and 15 bases from J, with 21 bases between. This CDR3 is 14 amino acids long. Germline-derived CDR1 and CDR2 are SGDLS and YYNGEE. The CDR3: CASSVPDTLSDLFF. The CDR3 coding sequence is TGTGCCAGCAGCGTCCCGGACACCCTAAGCGATCTGTTCTTC. Based on the CDR3 plus reference TRBV9 and TRBJ2-1, the full variable domain is DSGVTQTPKHLITATGQRVTLRCSPRSGDLSVYWYQQSLDQGLQFLIQYYNGEERAKGNILERFSAQQFPDLHSELNLSSLELGDSALYFCASSVPDTLSDLFFGPGTRLTVL.

This clone was found once. The gene calls are TRBV19 and TRBJ1-3; the D is unclear. Germline assignment: CDR1 LNHDA and CDR2 SQIVND (reference sequence). The V gene lost 7 bases and the J gene lost 0 bases, with 19 bases spanning the gap. The CDR3 is made up of 17 amino acids. This chain's CDR3 is CASTNLAERYSGNTIYF. The CDR3, as DNA: TGTGCCAGTACCAACTTAGCTGAGCGATACTCTGGAAACACCATATATTTT. Full variable domain (rest looked up from reference TRBV19 and TRBJ1-3): DGGITQSPKYLFRKEGQNVTLSCEQNLNHDAMYWYRQDPGQGLRLIYYSQIVNDFQKGDIAEGYSVSREKKESFPLTVTSAQKNPTAFYLCASTNLAERYSGNTIYFGEGSWLTVV.

There are a few counts of this clone. The chain carries TRBV2 and TRBJ1-2; possibly TRBD1 for D (5 bases). Germline CDR1 reads SNHLY; CDR2 reads FYNNEI. The germline V and J ends were trimmed by 3 bases and 4 bases, with 12 bases remaining between them. This CDR3 contains 14 residues. The CDR3 DNA reads as TGTGCCAGCAGTGAGGGTCAGGGAAGCTATGGCTACACCTTC. As protein: CASSEGQGSYGYTF.

The chain is built from TRBV21-1 and TRBJ2-2; whether TRBD1, the table's D call, matches the DNA was not checked. TRBV21-1 is recorded as a pseudogene. This CDR3 region has 14 residues. The CDR3 sequence is CASIKDRGTGELFF. In DNA form, the CDR3 reads TGTGCCAGCATCAAGGACAGGGGCACCGGGGAGCTGTTTTTT.

This chain connects TRBV19 to TRBJ1-6; TRBD1 matches 9 bases. This CDR3 comprises 16 residues. V lost 5 bases and J lost 6; bases outside the gene matches: 8. Germline CDR1 reads LNHDA; CDR2 reads SQIVND (reference sequence). This CDR3 is CASSPGTGIVNSPLHF. DNA of the CDR3: TGTGCCAGTAGTCCCGGGACAGGGATTGTTAATTCACCCCTCCACTTT.